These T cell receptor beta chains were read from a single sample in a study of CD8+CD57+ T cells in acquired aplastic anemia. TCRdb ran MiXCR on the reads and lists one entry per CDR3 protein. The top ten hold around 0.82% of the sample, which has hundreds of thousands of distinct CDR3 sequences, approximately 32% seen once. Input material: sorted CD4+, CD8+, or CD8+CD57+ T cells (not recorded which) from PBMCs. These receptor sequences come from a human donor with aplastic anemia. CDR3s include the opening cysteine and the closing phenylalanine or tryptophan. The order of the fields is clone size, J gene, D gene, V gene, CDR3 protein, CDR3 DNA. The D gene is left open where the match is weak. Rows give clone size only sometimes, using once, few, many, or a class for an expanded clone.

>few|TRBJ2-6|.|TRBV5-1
CASTLMGQGQAGANVLTF
TGCGCCAGCACCTTGATGGGACAAGGGCAAGCTGGGGCCAACGTCCTGACTTTC
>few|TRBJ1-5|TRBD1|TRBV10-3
CASSYTAGGQPQHF
TGTGCCAGCAGTTACACGGCAGGGGGTCAGCCCCAGCATTTT
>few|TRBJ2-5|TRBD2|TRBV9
CASSEGSGGTQETQYF
TGTGCCAGCAGCGAGGGGAGCGGGGGGACCCAAGAGACCCAGTACTTC
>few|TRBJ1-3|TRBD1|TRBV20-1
CSARGQGAGNTIYF
TGCAGTGCTAGGGGACAGGGGGCTGGAAACACCATATATTTT
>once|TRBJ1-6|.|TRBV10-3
CASSAPGQAYSPLHF
TGTGCCAGCAGTGCGCCAGGACAAGCATATTCACCCCTCCACTTT
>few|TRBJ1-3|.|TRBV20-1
CSARVPGSSGNTIYF
TGCAGTGCTAGAGTCCCCGGAAGCTCTGGAAACACCATATATTTT
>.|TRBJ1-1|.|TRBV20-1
CSASGSGRGNTEAFF
TGCAGTGCTAGTGGGTCGGGCAGGGGAAACACTGAAGCTTTCTTT
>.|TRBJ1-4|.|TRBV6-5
CASSSTRTAVNEKLFF
TGTGCCAGCAGTTCCACAAGGACAGCCGTTAATGAAAAACTGTTTTTT
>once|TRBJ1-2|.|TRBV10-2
CASSELGGGYTF
TGCGCCAGCAGTGAGTTGGGGGGTGGCTACACCTTC
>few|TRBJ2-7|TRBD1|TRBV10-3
CASSRPRQGSTYEQYF
TGTGCCAGCAGTCGACCCCGACAGGGGTCCACCTACGAGCAGTACTTC
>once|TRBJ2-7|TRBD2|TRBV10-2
CASSARGTSLCEQYF
TGCGCCAGCAGCGCCCGCGGGACTAGTCTCTGCGAGCAGTACTTC
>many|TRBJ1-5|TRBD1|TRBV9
CASSVQGDSNQPQHF
TGTGCCAGCAGTGTTCAGGGGGACAGCAATCAGCCCCAGCATTTT
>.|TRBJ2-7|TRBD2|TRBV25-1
CASSEGLAGVVYEQYF
TGTGCCAGCAGTGAAGGGCTAGCGGGAGTGGTCTACGAGCAGTACTTC
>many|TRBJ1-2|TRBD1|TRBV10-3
CAISESGTGISARGYTF
TGTGCCATCAGTGAGTCGGGGACAGGGATATCGGCGAGGGGCTACACCTTC
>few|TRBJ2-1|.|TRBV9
CASSVGSFRDEQFF
TGTGCCAGCAGCGTAGGGAGTTTTCGGGATGAGCAGTTCTTC
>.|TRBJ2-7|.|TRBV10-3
CAISEWGEGEQYF
TGTGCCATCAGTGAGTGGGGCGAGGGCGAGCAGTACTTC
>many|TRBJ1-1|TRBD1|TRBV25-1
CASSEYGTGYTEAFF
TGTGCCAGCAGTGAATATGGGACAGGGTACACTGAAGCTTTCTTT
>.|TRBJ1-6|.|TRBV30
CAWSLTNSPLHF
TGTGCCTGGAGTTTGACGAATTCACCCCTCCACTTT
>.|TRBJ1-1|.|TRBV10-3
CANSERGDTEAFF
TGTGCCAACAGTGAACGTGGGGACACTGAAGCTTTCTTT
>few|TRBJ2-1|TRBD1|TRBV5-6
CASSLGQGGNEQFF
TGTGCCAGCAGCTTGGGACAGGGCGGAAATGAGCAGTTCTTC
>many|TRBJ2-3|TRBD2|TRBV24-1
CATSDRTSRSTDTQYF
TGTGCCACCAGTGATCGGACTAGCAGATCCACAGATACGCAGTATTTT
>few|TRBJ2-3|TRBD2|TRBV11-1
CASSFTGTSGDTQYF
TGTGCCAGCAGTTTTACCGGGACTAGCGGGGATACGCAGTATTTT
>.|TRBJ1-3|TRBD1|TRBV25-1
CASSEEDRGKEDTIYF
TGTGCCAGCAGTGAGGAGGACAGGGGCAAGGAGGACACCATATATTTT
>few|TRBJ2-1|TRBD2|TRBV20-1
CSAGLLGLALGHNEQFF
TGCAGTGCTGGGCTACTCGGACTAGCTCTGGGACACAATGAGCAGTTCTTC
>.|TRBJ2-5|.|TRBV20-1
CSARVYQETQYF
TGCAGTGCTAGAGTGTACCAAGAGACCCAGTACTTC
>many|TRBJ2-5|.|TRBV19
CAAGRETQYF
TGTGCCGCTGGTAGAGAGACCCAGTACTTC
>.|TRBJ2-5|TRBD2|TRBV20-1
CSARAGLAGGQETQYF
TGCAGTGCTAGAGCGGGACTAGCGGGGGGGCAAGAGACCCAGTACTTC
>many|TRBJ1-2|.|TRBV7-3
CASSLEGVNYTF
TGTGCCAGCAGTCTAGAGGGGGTTAACTACACCTTC
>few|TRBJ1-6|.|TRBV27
CASSLLGAGSPLHF
TGTGCCAGCAGTTTATTGGGGGCCGGCTCACCCCTCCACTTT
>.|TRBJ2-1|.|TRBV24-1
CATSVLPGQGPLSWFF
TGTGCCACCAGTGTTCTCCCGGGGCAGGGTCCGCTATCGTGGTTCTTC
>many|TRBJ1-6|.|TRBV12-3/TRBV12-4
CASSPTRGADNSPLHF
TGTGCCAGCAGCCCGACGAGGGGGGCAGATAATTCACCCCTCCACTTT
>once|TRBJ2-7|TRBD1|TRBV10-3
CATRQGVYEQYF
TGTGCCACCCGACAGGGAGTATACGAGCAGTACTTC
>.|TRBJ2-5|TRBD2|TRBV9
CASSVGTSGGAEETQYF
TGTGCCAGCAGCGTAGGCACTAGCGGGGGCGCGGAAGAGACCCAGTACTTC
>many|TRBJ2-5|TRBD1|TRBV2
CASRDRGKETQYF
TGTGCCAGCAGGGACAGGGGGAAAGAGACCCAGTACTTC
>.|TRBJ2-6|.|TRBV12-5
CASGLLTGGPSGANVLTF
TGTGCTAGTGGTTTGTTGACAGGCGGACCTTCTGGGGCCAACGTCCTGACTTTC
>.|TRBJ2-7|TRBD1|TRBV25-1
CASSAPDRGKEQYF
TGTGCCAGCAGTGCTCCGGACAGGGGTAAGGAGCAGTACTTC
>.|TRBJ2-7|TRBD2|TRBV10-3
CASSAGGVYEQYF
TGTGCCAGCAGTGCGGGAGGGGTCTACGAGCAGTACTTC
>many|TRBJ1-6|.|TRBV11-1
CASSSTLGVVNSPLHF
TGTGCCAGCAGCTCGACTCTCGGGGTCGTGAATTCACCCCTCCACTTT
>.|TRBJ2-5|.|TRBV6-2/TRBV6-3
CASKQSGAGETQYF
TGTGCCAGCAAACAATCGGGGGCCGGAGAGACCCAGTACTTC
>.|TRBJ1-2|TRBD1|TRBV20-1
CSARSGTGVVGYTF
TGCAGTGCTAGATCCGGGACAGGGGTTGTAGGCTACACCTTC
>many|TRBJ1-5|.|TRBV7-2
CASSDFRNQPQHF
TGTGCCAGCAGCGATTTTAGGAATCAGCCCCAGCATTTT
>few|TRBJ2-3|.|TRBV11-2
CASSLVPAGSATDTQYF
TGTGCCAGCAGCTTAGTTCCCGCGGGTTCCGCCACAGATACGCAGTATTTT
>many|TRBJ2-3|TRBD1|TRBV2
CASSNRGMTTDTQYF
TGTGCCAGCAGTAACAGGGGGATGACCACAGATACGCAGTATTTT
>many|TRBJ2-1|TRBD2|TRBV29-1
CSVELAGGSYNEQFF
TGCAGCGTGGAATTAGCGGGGGGTTCCTACAATGAGCAGTTCTTC
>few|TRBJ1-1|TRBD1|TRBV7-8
CASSLMTGQGIAEAFF
TGTGCCAGCAGCTTAATGACGGGACAGGGGATCGCTGAAGCTTTCTTT
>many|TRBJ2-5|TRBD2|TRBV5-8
CASSSRGSQETQYF
TGTGCCAGCAGCTCGCGGGGGAGCCAAGAGACCCAGTACTTC
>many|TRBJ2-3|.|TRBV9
CASSAHSTSTDTQYF
TGTGCCAGCAGCGCCCACAGCACTAGCACAGATACGCAGTATTTT
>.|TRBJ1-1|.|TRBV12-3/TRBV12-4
CASSFTEAGNTEAFF
TGTGCCAGCAGTTTCACCGAGGCAGGGAACACTGAAGCTTTCTTT
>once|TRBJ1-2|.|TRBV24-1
CATSDPTSYGYTF
TGTGCCACCAGTGATCCTACTTCCTATGGCTACACCTTC
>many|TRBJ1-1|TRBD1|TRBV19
CASSAQGTTNTEAFF
TGTGCCAGTAGTGCACAGGGGACTACGAACACTGAAGCTTTCTTT
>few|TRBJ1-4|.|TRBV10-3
CASRRAVNEKLFF
TGTGCCAGCCGCCGGGCCGTTAATGAAAAACTGTTTTTT
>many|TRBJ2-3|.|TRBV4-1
CASSLGPHGTDTQYF
TGCGCCAGCAGCCTTGGACCTCACGGCACAGATACGCAGTATTTT
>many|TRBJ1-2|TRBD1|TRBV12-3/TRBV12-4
CASRRTGGGEYGYTF
TGTGCCAGCAGAAGGACAGGGGGAGGAGAATATGGCTACACCTTC
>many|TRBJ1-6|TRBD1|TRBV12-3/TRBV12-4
CASSPGTGLNSPLHF
TGTGCCAGCAGTCCCGGGACAGGCCTAAATTCACCCCTCCACTTT
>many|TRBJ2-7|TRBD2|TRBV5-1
CASREGLAVYEQYF
TGCGCCAGCAGGGAGGGACTAGCCGTCTACGAGCAGTACTTC
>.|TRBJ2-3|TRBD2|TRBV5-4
CASSLSRLAGGYTDTQYF
TGTGCCAGCAGCTTGTCGCGTCTAGCGGGGGGGTATACAGATACGCAGTATTTT
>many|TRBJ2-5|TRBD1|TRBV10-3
CAISRDRGSETQYF
TGTGCCATCAGCCGGGACAGGGGTTCGGAGACCCAGTACTTC
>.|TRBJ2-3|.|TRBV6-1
CASRGGAGTDTQYF
TGTGCCAGCAGAGGGGGGGCCGGGACAGATACGCAGTATTTT
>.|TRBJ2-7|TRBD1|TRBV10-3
CAISHGTGVYEQYF
TGTGCCATCAGCCACGGGACAGGGGTCTACGAGCAGTACTTC